The next 8 T cell receptor beta chains were all read from a single sample in a study of blood T cell repertoires in COVID-19. TCRdb keeps only in-frame clones here, not all; method: immunoSEQ multiplex PCR. The sample has under 450,000 clones, roughly nine tenths seen once. Sequenced material: PBMCs or T cells enriched from blood (not recorded which). These receptors originate from a woman in her thirties or forties who had been exposed to COVID-19.

V usage is TRBV5-4 and J usage is TRBJ1-2, with TRBD1 as a possible D gene (5 bases). The germline V gene encodes CDR1 SGHNT and CDR2 YYREEE (reference sequence). With 2 bases removed from V and 3 bases from J, the gap between germline ends came to 8 bases. This CDR3 contains 13 residues. CDR3 sequence reads: CASSLRGYYGYTF. The CDR3 region has the DNA TGTGCCAGCAGCTTACGGGGGTACTATGGCTACACCTTC.

V is TRBV11-3 and J is TRBJ1-2; 7 positions agree with TRBD1. CDR1 is SGHNT and CDR2 is YENEEA in the germline V gene. The CDR3 covers 14 residues. V shed 5 bases and J 4 bases; nucleotides not matched to a gene: 7. The chain's CDR3 is CASSTRTGIYGYTF. The CDR3 region has the DNA TGTGCCAGCAGCACACGGACAGGCATCTATGGCTACACCTTC.

V is TRBV7-8 and J is TRBJ2-5; unclear D gene. Germline V gene lookup returns CDR1 SGHVS and CDR2 FQNEAQ. Deletions cut 5 bases from V and 2 bases from J, with 6 bases between. The CDR3 covers 12 residues. For the CDR3, the DNA is TGTGCCAGCAGCCCTGTTCAAGAGACCCAGTACTTC. Its translation: CASSPVQETQYF.

The gene calls are TRBV10-1 and TRBJ1-5, with D possibly matching TRBD1 (5 bases). V was cut by 6 bases and J by 0 bases, with 18 bases left in between. Germline CDR1 WNHNN, CDR2 SYGVQD (reference sequence). The CDR3 length is 17 residues. The CDR3 loop is CASSPRGGETSNQPQHF. As DNA, the CDR3 is TGCGCCAGCAGCCCCCGGGGGGGAGAGACTAGCAATCAGCCCCAGCATTTT.

In DNA form, the CDR3 reads TGTGCCAGCAGAAGTGGTCAGGGATACGAGCAGTACTTC. It yields the protein CASRSGQGYEQYF. J is TRBJ2-7 and V is TRBV12-3 or TRBV12-4; D perhaps matches TRBD1 (5 bases). The CDR3 contains 13 residues. V dropped 6 bases and J dropped 4 bases, with 13 bases sitting between them.

The rearrangement links TRBV11-3 to TRBJ2-5; tentative D call: TRBD1 (6 bases). The germline V gene encodes CDR1 SGHNT and CDR2 YENEEA. The CDR3 has 15 residues. V dropped 2 bases and J dropped 5 bases, with 15 bases sitting between them. The CDR3 here is CASSLKQGSGETQYF. The CDR3 bases are TGTGCCAGCAGCTTAAAACAGGGATCGGGGGAGACCCAGTACTTC.

This sequence joins TRBV10-3 and TRBJ1-6; D not resolved. V lost 7 bases and J lost 7, with 17 bases in between. Germline lookup yields CDR1 ENHRY and CDR2 SYGVKD. The CDR3 runs to 15 residues. In nucleotides, the CDR3 is TGTGCCATCAACAATGGTGTGTCGGGGAATTCACCCCTCCACTTT. Its translation: CAINNGVSGNSPLHF.

V is TRBV5-1 and J is TRBJ2-2, with 7 bases identical to TRBD2. V lost 4 bases to trimming and J lost 4 bases; unmatched junction nucleotides: 1. Germline V lookup: CDR1 SGHRS, CDR2 YFSETQ. The CDR3 is made up of 13 amino acids. The CDR3 protein is CASSAGVTGELFF. The DNA for the CDR3 is TGCGCCAGCAGCGCGGGGGTCACCGGGGAGCTGTTTTTT.